This TCR beta chain appears in the sequencing data of a study of CD8 T cells in Susac syndrome. Reverse transcription of about 0.5 to 1 ug RNA was carried out with random hexamers. TCRdb called the immunoSEQ multiplex PCR reads again in MiXCR, with one record for every CDR3 protein. This repertoire shows about 120,000 distinct CDR3 sequences, under 95% found once; its top ten account for approximately 0.11%. Between the trimmed V and J ends, which lost 6 bases and 8 bases, there was a span of 11 bases. This CDR3 region has 12 residues. Germline V gives CDR1 MNHNS, CDR2 SASEGT. The clonotype was recovered from a human donor in good health. Input material: CD8+ T cells from PBMCs. This chain connects TRBV6-1 to TRBJ2-1; no firm D call. CDR3 in DNA: TGTGCCAGCAGAAACAGTGGGGATGAGCAGTTCTTC. Translation gives CASRNSGDEQFF.